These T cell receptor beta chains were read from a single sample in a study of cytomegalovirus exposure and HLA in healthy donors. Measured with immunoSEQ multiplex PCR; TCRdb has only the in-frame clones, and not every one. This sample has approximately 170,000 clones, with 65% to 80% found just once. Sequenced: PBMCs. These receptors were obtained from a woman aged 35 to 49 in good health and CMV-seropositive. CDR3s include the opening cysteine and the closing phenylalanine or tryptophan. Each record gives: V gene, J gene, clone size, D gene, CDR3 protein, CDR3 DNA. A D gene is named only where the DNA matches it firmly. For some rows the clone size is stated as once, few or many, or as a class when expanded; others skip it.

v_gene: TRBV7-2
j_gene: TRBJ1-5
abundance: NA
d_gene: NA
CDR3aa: CASSLGGLVDQPQHF
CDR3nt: TGTGCCAGCAGCTTAGGAGGTCTGGTGGATCAGCCCCAGCATTTT

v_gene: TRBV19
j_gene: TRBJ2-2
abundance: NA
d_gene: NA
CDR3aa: CASSLSDRNTGELFF
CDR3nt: TGTGCCAGTAGTCTTTCCGACAGGAACACCGGGGAGCTGTTTTTT

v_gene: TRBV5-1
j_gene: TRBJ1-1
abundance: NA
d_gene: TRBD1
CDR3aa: CASSLSGTGGRTEAFF
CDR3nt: TGCGCCAGCAGCTTGTCCGGGACAGGGGGCAGGACTGAAGCTTTCTTT

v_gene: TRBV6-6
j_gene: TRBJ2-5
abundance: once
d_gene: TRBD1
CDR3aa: CASSRGQGAGETQYF
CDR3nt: TGTGCCAGCTCGCGGGGACAGGGGGCTGGGGAGACCCAGTACTTC

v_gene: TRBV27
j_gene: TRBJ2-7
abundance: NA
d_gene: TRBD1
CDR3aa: CASSDLTGTTYEQYF
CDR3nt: TGTGCCAGCAGTGACCTGACAGGGACCACCTACGAGCAGTACTTC

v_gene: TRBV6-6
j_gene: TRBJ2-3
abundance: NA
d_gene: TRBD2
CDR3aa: CASSYGLAGAGDTQYF
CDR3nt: TGTGCCAGCAGTTACGGCCTAGCGGGAGCTGGAGATACGCAGTATTTT

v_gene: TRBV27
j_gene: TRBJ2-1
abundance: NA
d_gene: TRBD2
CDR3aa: CASSDSGSSYNEQFF
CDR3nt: TGTGCCAGCAGTGATAGCGGGAGCTCCTACAATGAGCAGTTCTTC

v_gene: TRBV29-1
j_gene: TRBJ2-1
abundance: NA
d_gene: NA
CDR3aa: CSIGLWRGPYNEQFF
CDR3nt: TGCAGCATTGGGCTTTGGAGGGGACCATACAATGAGCAGTTCTTC

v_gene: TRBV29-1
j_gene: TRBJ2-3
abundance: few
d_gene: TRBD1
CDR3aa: CSHRQGMADTQYF
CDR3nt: TGCAGCCACCGACAGGGTATGGCAGATACGCAGTATTTT

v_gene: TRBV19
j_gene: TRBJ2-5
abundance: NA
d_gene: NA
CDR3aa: CASSIEGRAGQETQYF
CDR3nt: TGTGCCAGTAGTATAGAGGGCCGGGCGGGGCAAGAGACCCAGTACTTC

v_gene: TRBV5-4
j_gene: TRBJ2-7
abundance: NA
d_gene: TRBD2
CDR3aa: CASSLWTSGRGYEQYF
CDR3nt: TGTGCCAGCAGCTTGTGGACTAGCGGGAGAGGATACGAGCAGTACTTC

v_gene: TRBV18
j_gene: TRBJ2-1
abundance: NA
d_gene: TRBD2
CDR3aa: CASSPPASGSYNEQFF
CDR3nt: TGTGCCAGCTCACCACCAGCTAGCGGTTCCTACAATGAGCAGTTCTTC

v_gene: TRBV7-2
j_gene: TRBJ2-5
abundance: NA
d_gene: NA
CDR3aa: CASSPRGETQYF
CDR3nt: TGTGCCAGCAGCCCCCGGGGTGAGACCCAGTACTTC

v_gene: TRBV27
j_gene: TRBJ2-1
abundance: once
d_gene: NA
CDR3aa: CASSQTIRTGNEQFF
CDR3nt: TGTGCCAGCAGTCAAACGATCCGAACGGGGAATGAGCAGTTCTTC

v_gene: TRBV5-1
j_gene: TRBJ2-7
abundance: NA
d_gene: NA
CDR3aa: CASSLDRRHEQYF
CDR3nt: TGCGCCAGCAGCTTAGACAGGCGGCACGAGCAGTACTTC

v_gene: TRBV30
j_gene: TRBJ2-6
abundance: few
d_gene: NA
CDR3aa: CAWRAAGANVLTF
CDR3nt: TGTGCCTGGAGAGCGGCTGGGGCCAACGTCCTGACTTTC

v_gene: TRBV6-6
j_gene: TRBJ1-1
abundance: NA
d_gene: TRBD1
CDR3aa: CASRLPPDRVNTEAFF
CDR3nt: TGTGCCAGCAGACTCCCACCAGACAGGGTGAACACTGAAGCTTTCTTT

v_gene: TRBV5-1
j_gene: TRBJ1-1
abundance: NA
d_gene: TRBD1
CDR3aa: CASSSLDRPNTEAFF
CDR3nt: TGCGCCAGCAGCTCCCTGGACAGGCCGAACACTGAAGCTTTCTTT

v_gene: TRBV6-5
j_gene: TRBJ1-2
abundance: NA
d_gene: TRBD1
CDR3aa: CASSRTGGTGYTF
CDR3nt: TGTGCCAGCAGTCGGACAGGGGGTACTGGCTACACCTTC